A selection of T cell receptor beta chains follows, all from one sample in a study of PD-1 blockade in classical Hodgkin lymphoma. Using immunoSEQ multiplex PCR, the repertoire was profiled, and TCRdb retains in-frame clones only, with some absent. The data hold around 39,000 clones, with more than 65% observed a single time. The specimen was peripheral blood mononuclear cells (PBMCs), collected before the second cycle of nivolumab. All receptors derive from a human donor with classical Hodgkin lymphoma. The CDR3 runs from the conserved cysteine through the conserved F or W. A D gene is named only where the DNA matches it firmly. Clone size is not always given. Where it is, it says once, few, many or a class for expanded clones.

clone size	V gene	J gene	D gene	CDR3 DNA	CDR3 protein
few	TRBV30	TRBJ1-1	.	TGTGCCTGGAGTGGTCTCGTAGGGGGAACTGAAGCTTTCTTT	CAWSGLVGGTEAFF
.	TRBV7-8	TRBJ2-5	.	TGTGCCAGCAGCCTCCAGGGGGCGGGGGGAGAGACCCAGTACTTC	CASSLQGAGGETQYF
.	TRBV29-1	TRBJ2-5	.	TGCAGCGTTGAGGTGACTGACTCGACCCAGTACTTC	CSVEVTDSTQYF
.	TRBV7-2	TRBJ1-6	.	TGTGCCAGCAACCCAGGCAGGGGTGGGGATTCACCCCTCCACTTT	CASNPGRGGDSPLHF
.	TRBV2	TRBJ1-1	.	TGTGCCAGCAGTCAAGGCGAGGACACTGAAGCTTTCTTT	CASSQGEDTEAFF
.	TRBV4-2	TRBJ1-3	.	TGTGCCAGCAGCCAAGAGGTCGGGACACCTCTCTCTGGAAACACCATATATTTT	CASSQEVGTPLSGNTIYF
.	TRBV7-2	TRBJ1-2	TRBD1	TGTGCCAGCAGTCGGGACAGGGTAAACTATGGCTACACCTTC	CASSRDRVNYGYTF
.	TRBV4-1	TRBJ1-4	.	TGCGCCAGCAGCCGACCCGGTGGCAGGGCGGATGAAAAACTGTTTTTT	CASSRPGGRADEKLFF
.	TRBV7-2	TRBJ2-7	.	TGTGCCAGCAGCTTACAACCCCTTGCCTTTCCCGAGCAGTACTTC	CASSLQPLAFPEQYF
.	TRBV6-6	TRBJ1-2	.	TGTGCCAGCGGGGCCGGAATGGGGCCATATGGCTACACCTTC	CASGAGMGPYGYTF
.	TRBV21-1	TRBJ2-7	.	TGTGCCAGCAGCAAATGGGGGGGCGCGCGCCACGAGCAGTACTTC	CASSKWGGARHEQYF
.	TRBV29-1	TRBJ2-1	TRBD2	TGCAGCGTTGGTAGCGGGTACAATGAGCAGTTCTTC	CSVGSGYNEQFF
.	TRBV11-2	TRBJ2-1	.	TGTGCCAGCAGCTTAAATTGGGGGTCCTACAATGAGCAGTTCTTC	CASSLNWGSYNEQFF